This T cell receptor (beta chain) was obtained from a study of T cell responses to AZD1222 COVID-19 vaccine. This CDR3 region has 14 residues. Germline CDR1 is SNHLY and CDR2 is FYNNEI. With 7 bases removed from V and 4 bases from J, the gap between germline ends came to 16 bases. Study results and limitations: Reportedly, close to half of spike-specific TCRs are directed against unmutated variant regions. CD4 TCRs associated with vaccination spanned spike, dominating at 160-218 and 743-854. White British people made up most donors, females outnumbered males, and clonal diversity was possibly underestimated. Spike-specific TCR breadth and depth went up after people got two AZD1222 doses.

About this clone: Its antigen is currently unknown.

The repertoire was sequenced with immunoSEQ multiplex PCR; TCRdb's copy has only in-frame clones and lacks some. The profile covers under 200,000 clones, with 94% appearing a single time and approximately 0.6% taken by the ten largest. The genes are TRBV2 and TRBJ1-2; D remains ambiguous. The sample in question was peripheral blood, obtained on day 0 of AZD1222 vaccination. The TCR originated in an adult in good health. The CDR3 reads CASNGQVGLYGYTF. CDR3 in DNA: TGTGCCAGCAACGGGCAGGTCGGGCTCTATGGCTACACCTTC.